Each of the 18 T cell receptor beta chains below was sequenced from the same sample in a study of glioma-infiltrating T cells (dated by TCRdb to about 2016). The reads were generated on an Illumina MiSeq. The iRepertoire nested amplicon-rescue multiplex PCR (arm-PCR) platform was used to amplify TCR alpha and beta CDR3 regions from RNA. In-frame beta chains were kept once TCRdb had trimmed the public reads at Q25 with fastp and called clones with MiXCR. Rows with one shared CDR3 protein collapse into an entry with the most common genes and DNA. The sample contains a few hundred thousand distinct CDR3 sequences, 41% of them found a single time. Together, the top ten hold around 12% of the sample. Material: glioma tissue, nonneoplastic brain tissue, or PBMCs (not recorded which). The source is a human donor with low-grade glioma or glioblastoma, undergoing nonglioma brain surgery, or in good health (not recorded which).

The chain recombines TRBV12-3 or TRBV12-4 with TRBJ2-3; the D gene is possibly TRBD2 (6 bases). The ends were cut back, 2 bases at V and 0 bases at J, with 15 bases in the middle. The CDR3 contains 17 residues. The CDR3 DNA reads TGTGCCAGCAGTTTAAGGCGGTGGGGAGGAAGCACAGATACGCAGTATTTT. This encodes CASSLRRWGGSTDTQYF.

This clonotype appeared many times. This chain joins TRBV28 and TRBJ1-5, with no clear D. CDR1 MDHEN and CDR2 SYDVKM come from the germline V gene. Trimming took off 0 bases at V and 0 bases at J, with 9 bases between the two ends. The CDR3 spans 16 residues. The CDR3 region has the DNA TGTGCCAGCAGTTTATGGAGTACAGATAGCAATCAGCCCCAGCATTTT. Amino acid sequence: CASSLWSTDSNQPQHF.

This clonotype was seen only a few times. The chain joins TRBV27 to TRBJ2-7, with D uncertain. Looked up from germline, CDR1 is MNHEY and CDR2 is SMNVEV (reference sequence). Trimming removed 0 bases at V and 4 bases at J, with 13 bases between. This CDR3 spans 15 amino acids. CDR3 in amino acids: CASSLSWVIGYEQYF. CDR3 sequence (DNA): TGTGCCAGCAGTTTATCGTGGGTTATTGGTTACGAGCAGTACTTC.

This clonotype appeared a few times. This chain joins TRBV20-1 and TRBJ2-7; D gene ambiguous. The CDR3 extends over 12 amino acids. Trimming stripped 1 base from V and 4 bases from J, with 8 bases between. Per germline, CDR1 DFQATT and CDR2 SNEGSKA (reference sequence). The CDR3 DNA reads as TGCAGTGCTAGAGCGCTTCGATACGAGCAGTACTTC. Protein: CSARALRYEQYF.

The chain recombines TRBV25-1 with TRBJ2-5, with a possible D match to TRBD1 (5 bases). The CDR3 sequence is 15 residues long. Trimming stripped 1 base from V and 5 bases from J, with 14 bases between. Germline lookup yields CDR1 MGHDK and CDR2 SYGVNS. The CDR3 loop reads CASSESAGNTETQYF. The CDR3 region has the DNA TGTGCCAGCAGTGAATCCGCAGGGAACACGGAGACCCAGTACTTC.

The chain combines TRBV28 with TRBJ1-4; the match to TRBD1 covers 9 bases. Trimming cost V 2 bases and J 0 bases; bases outside gene matches: 13. The germline V gene encodes CDR1 MDHEN and CDR2 SYDVKM. The CDR3 runs to 20 residues. The CDR3: CASSLPPIWTGAATNEKLFF. In DNA, the CDR3 is TGTGCCAGCAGTTTACCACCAATCTGGACAGGGGCTGCAACTAATGAAAAACTGTTTTTT.

This clonotype was detected many times. This chain uses TRBV27 with TRBJ2-1; D might be TRBD1 or TRBD2, each matching 6 bases. CDR3 length: 15 residues. Between the trimmed V and J ends, which lost 3 bases and 2 bases, there was a span of 11 bases. Germline CDR1 and CDR2: MNHEY and SMNVEV (reference sequence). DNA for the CDR3: TGTGCCAGCAGTTTGGAGGGGGAGGCCTACAATGAGCAGTTCTTC. Amino acid sequence: CASSLEGEAYNEQFF.

For this clonotype: This may be a read error: a much more frequent sequence differs by one nucleotide. The CDR3 here is CASSSKGAYSYEQYF. In nucleotides, the CDR3 is TGTGCCAGCAGTTCAAAGGGAGCCTATTCCTACGAGCAGTACTTC. V is TRBV28 and J is TRBJ2-7; D is possibly TRBD2 (5 bases). This CDR3 is 15 amino acids long. Germline CDR1 and CDR2: MDHEN and SYDVKM. Trimming cost V 4 bases and J 1 base, with 14 bases left between them.

The V call is TRBV4-2, the J call TRBJ1-1, with TRBD1 matching over 9 bases. The CDR3 has 16 residues. Germline CDR1 LGHNA, CDR2 YNFKEQ. The V gene end was trimmed by 0 bases and the J gene end by 6 bases; junction bases not matched to a gene: 8. The DNA of the CDR3 is TGTGCCAGCAGCCAAGAAATCGGACAGGGGTTCGCTGAAGCTTTCTTT. As protein: CASSQEIGQGFAEAFF.

In its sample, this clonotype was seen many times. The chain joins TRBV27 to TRBJ2-7, with no clear D. V was trimmed by 2 bases and J by 1 base, leaving 6 bases between them. Germline V gene sequence: CDR1 MNHEY, CDR2 SMNVEV (reference sequence). The CDR3 runs 13 residues. For the CDR3, the DNA is TGTGCCAGCAGTTTACAGAAATCCTACGAGCAGTACTTC. Its translation is CASSLQKSYEQYF.

The chain is built from TRBV10-2 and TRBJ2-1, with a tentative D call TRBD2 (6 bases). V was pared by 3 bases and J by 5 bases, with 11 bases between. Germline CDR1 and CDR2: WSHSY and SAAADI. The CDR3 spans 14 residues. CDR3 nucleotide sequence: TGCGCCAGCAGTGACGGGAGTAAACACAATGAGCAGTTCTTC. Translating gives CASSDGSKHNEQFF.

In its sample, this clonotype was seen once. The J gene is TRBJ2-1, the V gene TRBV4-1; D is uncertain. The V end was cut by 4 bases, the J end by 9 bases, with 16 bases between. CDR1 and CDR2 (germline): MGHRA, YSYEKL. This CDR3 region has 14 residues. The DNA for the CDR3 is TGCGCCAGCAGCCGTTTTCACCTAGGCAGTGAGCAGTTCTTC. Translation: CASSRFHLGSEQFF.

DNA for the CDR3: TGTGCCAGCAGAGCACAGGGGCAAGAGACCCAGTACTTC. This encodes CASRAQGQETQYF. The genes are TRBV28 and TRBJ2-5; 7 bases line up with TRBD1. Per germline, CDR1 MDHEN and CDR2 SYDVKM. The CDR3 has 13 residues. The trim removed 6 bases at V and 2 bases at J, leaving 3 bases unmatched. The whole variable domain, filled in from reference TRBV28 and TRBJ2-5, reads DVKVTQSSRYLVKRTGEKVFLECVQDMDHENMFWYRQDPGLGLRLIYFSYDVKMKEKGDIPEGYSVSREKKERFSLILESASTNQTSMYLCASRAQGQETQYFGPGTRLLVL.

This clonotype was picked up many times. The chain has TRBV27 and TRBJ2-1; 11 bases match TRBD2. The J segment lost 9 bases and the V segment lost 9 bases, leaving 13 bases of the junction unmatched. The V gene's germline CDR1 is MNHEY and CDR2 SMNVEV (reference sequence). The CDR3 is made up of 15 amino acids. Here the CDR3 reads CASSTPLAGVSEQFF. Written as DNA, the CDR3 is TGTGCCAGTTCTACCCCACTAGCGGGAGTCAGTGAGCAGTTCTTC.

The chain is built from TRBV12-3 or TRBV12-4 and TRBJ2-1; 11 bases are a match to TRBD2. Trimming removed 6 bases from V and 6 bases from J; junction bases left unmatched: 13. CDR3 length: 17 amino acids. The CDR3 loop reads CASSHLGIAGGANEQFF. As DNA, the CDR3 is TGTGCCAGCAGCCACCTCGGGATAGCGGGAGGGGCCAATGAGCAGTTCTTC.

This rearrangement joins TRBV28 to TRBJ2-7; 7 nucleotides agree with TRBD1. Germline loops: CDR1 MDHEN, CDR2 SYDVKM. There are 15 residues in the CDR3. The junction had 4 bases not matched to a gene; V was cut back by 2 bases and J by 0 bases. The CDR3: CASSLGQVSSYEQYF. The CDR3 DNA is TGTGCCAGCAGTTTAGGACAGGTTAGCTCCTACGAGCAGTACTTC.

The J gene is TRBJ2-1, the V gene TRBV10-3, with a tentative D call TRBD2 (5 bases). This CDR3 spans 13 amino acids. Germline V gene data show CDR1 as ENHRY and CDR2 as SYGVKD. The CDR3 protein is CDTGERGYNEQFF. Written as DNA, the CDR3 is TGTGACACCGGGGAGAGAGGTTACAATGAGCAGTTCTTC.

The genes are TRBV7-3 and TRBJ2-1; 9 nucleotides agree with TRBD2. Germline trimming cut 3 bases from V and 9 bases from J; bases unmatched to any gene: 9. CDR3 size: 15 residues. Germline V gives CDR1 SGHTA, CDR2 FQGTGA. CDR3 bases: TGTGCCAGCAGCTTGAGAGCGGGAGGCGGAGGTGAGCAGTTCTTC. Translating it yields CASSLRAGGGGEQFF. Complete variable domain (other parts from reference TRBV7-3 and TRBJ2-1): GAGVSQTPSNKVTEKGKYVELRCDPISGHTALYWYRQSLGQGPEFLIYFQGTGAADDSGLPNDRFFAVRPEGSVSTLKIQRTERGDSAVYLCASSLRAGGGGEQFFGPGTRLTVL.